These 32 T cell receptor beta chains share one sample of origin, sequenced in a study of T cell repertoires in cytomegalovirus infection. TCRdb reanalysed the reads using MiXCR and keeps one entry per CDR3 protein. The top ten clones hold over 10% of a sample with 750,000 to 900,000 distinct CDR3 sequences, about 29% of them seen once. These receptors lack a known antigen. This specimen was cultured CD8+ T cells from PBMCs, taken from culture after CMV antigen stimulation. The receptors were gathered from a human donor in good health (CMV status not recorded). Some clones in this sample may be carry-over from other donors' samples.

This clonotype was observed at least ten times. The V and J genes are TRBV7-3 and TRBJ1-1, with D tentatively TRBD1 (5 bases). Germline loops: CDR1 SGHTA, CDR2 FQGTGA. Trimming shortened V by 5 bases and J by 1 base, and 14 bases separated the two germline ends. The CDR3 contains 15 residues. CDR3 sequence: CASSLDSSKNTEAFF. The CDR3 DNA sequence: TGTGCCAGCAGCCTAGACAGCTCTAAGAACACTGAAGCTTTCTTT.

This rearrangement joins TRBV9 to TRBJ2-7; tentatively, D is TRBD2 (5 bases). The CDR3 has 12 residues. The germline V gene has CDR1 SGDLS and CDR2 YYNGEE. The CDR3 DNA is TGTGCCTGCAGCCATCCCGGGGACGAGCAGTACGTC. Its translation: CACSHPGDEQYV.

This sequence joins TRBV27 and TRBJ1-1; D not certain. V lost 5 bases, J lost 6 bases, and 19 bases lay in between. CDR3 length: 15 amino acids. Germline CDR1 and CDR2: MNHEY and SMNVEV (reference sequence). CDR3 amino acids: CASSLSAGRRAEAFF. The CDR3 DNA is TGTGCCAGCAGTCTCTCTGCGGGTCGGCGGGCTGAAGCTTTCTTT.

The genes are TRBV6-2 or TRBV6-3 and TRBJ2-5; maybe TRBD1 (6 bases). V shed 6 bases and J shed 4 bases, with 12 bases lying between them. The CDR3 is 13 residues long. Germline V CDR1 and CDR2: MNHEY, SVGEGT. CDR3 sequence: CASSRTGPETQYF. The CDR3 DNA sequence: TGTGCCAGCAGCCGTACAGGGCCAGAGACCCAGTACTTC.

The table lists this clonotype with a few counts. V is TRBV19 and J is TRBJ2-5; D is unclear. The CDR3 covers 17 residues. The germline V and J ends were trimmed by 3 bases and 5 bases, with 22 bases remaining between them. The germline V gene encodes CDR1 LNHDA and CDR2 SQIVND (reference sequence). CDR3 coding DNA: TGTGCCAGTAGTATGTGGCAGCGACCTTGGGAACAGGAGACCCAGTACTTC. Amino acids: CASSMWQRPWEQETQYF. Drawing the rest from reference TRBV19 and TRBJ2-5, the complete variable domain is DGGITQSPKYLFRKEGQNVTLSCEQNLNHDAMYWYRQDPGQGLRLIYYSQIVNDFQKGDIAEGYSVSREKKESFPLTVTSAQKNPTAFYLCASSMWQRPWEQETQYFGPGTRLLVL.

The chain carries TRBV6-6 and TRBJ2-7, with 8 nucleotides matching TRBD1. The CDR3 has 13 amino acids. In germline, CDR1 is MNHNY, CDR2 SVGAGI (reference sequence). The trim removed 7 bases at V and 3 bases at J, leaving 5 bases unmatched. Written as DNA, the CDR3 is TGTGCCAGCACCCAGGGGGCCCTCTACGAGCAGTACGTC. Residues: CASTQGALYEQYV.

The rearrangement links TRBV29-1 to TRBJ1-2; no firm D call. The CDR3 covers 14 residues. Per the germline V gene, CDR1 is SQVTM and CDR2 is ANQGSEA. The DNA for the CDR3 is TGCAGTGCCTTTAACGGGAGCCGTAACTATGGCTACACCTTC. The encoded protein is CSAFNGSRNYGYTF.

The chain's CDR3 is CASSTRTGKNTEAFF. Written as DNA, the CDR3 is TGTGCCAGCAGCACAAGGACAGGGAAGAACACTGAAGCTTTCTTT. The genes are TRBV7-1 and TRBJ1-1; 8 nucleotides align to TRBD1. TRBV7-1 is an ORF, with its function uncertain. CDR3 length equals 15 residues. V was clipped by 5 bases and J by 1 base; unmatched bases: 6.

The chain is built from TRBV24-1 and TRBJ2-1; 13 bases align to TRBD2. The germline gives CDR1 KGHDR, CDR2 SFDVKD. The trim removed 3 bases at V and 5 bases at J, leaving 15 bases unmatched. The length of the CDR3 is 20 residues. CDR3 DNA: TGTGCCACCAGTGATACCGGACAGCGACTAGCGGGAGGCCACGACAATGAGCAGTTCTTC. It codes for CATSDTGQRLAGGHDNEQFF.

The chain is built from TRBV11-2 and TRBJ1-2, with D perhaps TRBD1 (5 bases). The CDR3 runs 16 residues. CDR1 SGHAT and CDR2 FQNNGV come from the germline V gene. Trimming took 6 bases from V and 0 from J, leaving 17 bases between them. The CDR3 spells CASSGGGAAPNYGYTF. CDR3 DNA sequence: TGTGCCAGCAGTGGGGGTGGAGCGGCACCTAACTATGGCTACACCTTC.

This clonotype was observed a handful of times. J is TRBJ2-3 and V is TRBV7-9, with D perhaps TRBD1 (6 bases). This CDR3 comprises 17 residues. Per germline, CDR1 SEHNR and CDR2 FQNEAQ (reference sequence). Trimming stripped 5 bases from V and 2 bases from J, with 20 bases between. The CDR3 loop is CASSAGDRWGHTDTQYF. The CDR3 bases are TGTGCCAGCAGCGCCGGAGACAGGTGGGGCCACACAGATACGCAGTATTTT.

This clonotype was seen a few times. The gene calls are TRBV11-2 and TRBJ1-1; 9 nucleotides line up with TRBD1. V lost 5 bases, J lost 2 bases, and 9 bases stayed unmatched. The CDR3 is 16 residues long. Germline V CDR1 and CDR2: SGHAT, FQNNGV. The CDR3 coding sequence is TGTGCCAGCAGCCCCTGGGACAGGGATTTTAACACTGAAGCTTTCTTT. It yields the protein CASSPWDRDFNTEAFF.

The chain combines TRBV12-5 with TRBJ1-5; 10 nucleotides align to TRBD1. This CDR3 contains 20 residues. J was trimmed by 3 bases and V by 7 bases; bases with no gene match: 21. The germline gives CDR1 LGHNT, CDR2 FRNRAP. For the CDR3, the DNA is TGTGCTAGTGTCGGTGGTGGGACAGGGGCGCTATTAGAAGCCAATCAGCCCCAGCATTTT. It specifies CASVGGGTGALLEANQPQHF.

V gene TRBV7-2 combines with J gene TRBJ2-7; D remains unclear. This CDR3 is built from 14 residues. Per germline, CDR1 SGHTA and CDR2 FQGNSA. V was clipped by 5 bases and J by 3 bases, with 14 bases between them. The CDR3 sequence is CTSSLSLGVYEQYF. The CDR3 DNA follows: TGTACCAGCAGCCTTTCCTTAGGCGTCTACGAGCAGTACTTC.

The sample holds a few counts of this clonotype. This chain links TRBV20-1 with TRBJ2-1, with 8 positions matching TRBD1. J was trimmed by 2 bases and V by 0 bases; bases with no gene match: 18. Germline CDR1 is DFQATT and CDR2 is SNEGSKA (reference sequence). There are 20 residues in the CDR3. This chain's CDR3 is CSARDDRGVTASWTYNEQFF. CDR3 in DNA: TGCAGTGCTAGAGATGACAGGGGCGTTACGGCTAGTTGGACCTACAATGAGCAGTTCTTC.

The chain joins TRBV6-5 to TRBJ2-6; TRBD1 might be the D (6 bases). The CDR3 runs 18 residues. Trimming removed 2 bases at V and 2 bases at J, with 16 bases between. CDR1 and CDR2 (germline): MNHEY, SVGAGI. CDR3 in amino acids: CASSYPPGVWTGANVLTF. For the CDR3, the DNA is TGTGCCAGCAGTTACCCCCCAGGGGTCTGGACTGGGGCCAACGTCCTGACTTTC.

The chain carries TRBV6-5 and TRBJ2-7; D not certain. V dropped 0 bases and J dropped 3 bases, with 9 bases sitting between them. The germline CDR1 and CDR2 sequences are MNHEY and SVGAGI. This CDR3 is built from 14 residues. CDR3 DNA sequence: TGTGCCAGCAGTTACTCCGCACAGAACTACGAGCAGTACTTC. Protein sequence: CASSYSAQNYEQYF.

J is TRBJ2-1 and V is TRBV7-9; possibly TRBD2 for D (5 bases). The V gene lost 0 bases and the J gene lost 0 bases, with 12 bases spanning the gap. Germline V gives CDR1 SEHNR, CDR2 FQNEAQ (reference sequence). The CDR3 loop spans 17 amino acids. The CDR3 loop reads CASSLAPRLSSYNEQFF. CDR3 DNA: TGTGCCAGCAGCTTAGCGCCGCGACTAAGCTCCTACAATGAGCAGTTCTTC.

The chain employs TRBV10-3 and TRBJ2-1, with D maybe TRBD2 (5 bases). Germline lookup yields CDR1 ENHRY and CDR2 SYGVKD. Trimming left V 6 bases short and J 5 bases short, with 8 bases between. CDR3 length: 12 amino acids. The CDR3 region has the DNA TGTGCCATCAGATTACTAGACAATGAGCAGTTCTTC. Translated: CAIRLLDNEQFF.

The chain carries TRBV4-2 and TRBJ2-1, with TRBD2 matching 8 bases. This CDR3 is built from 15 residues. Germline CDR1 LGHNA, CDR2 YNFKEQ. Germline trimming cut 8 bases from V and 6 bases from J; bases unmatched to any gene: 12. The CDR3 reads CASGIGGGTSNEQFF. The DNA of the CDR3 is TGTGCCAGCGGGATAGGAGGGGGGACTAGCAATGAGCAGTTCTTC.

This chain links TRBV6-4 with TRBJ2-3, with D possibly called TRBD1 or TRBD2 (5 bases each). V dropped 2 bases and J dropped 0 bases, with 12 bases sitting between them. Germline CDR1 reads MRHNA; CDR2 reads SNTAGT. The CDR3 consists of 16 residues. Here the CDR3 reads CASSDGAGASTDTQYF. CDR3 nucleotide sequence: TGTGCCAGCAGTGACGGGGCCGGGGCTAGCACAGATACGCAGTATTTT.

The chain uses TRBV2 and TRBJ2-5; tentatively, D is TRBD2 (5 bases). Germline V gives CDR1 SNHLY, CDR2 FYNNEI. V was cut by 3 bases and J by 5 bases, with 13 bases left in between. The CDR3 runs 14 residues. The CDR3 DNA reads TGTGCCAGCAGTGATACGTCTGGCGGGGAGACCCAGTACTTC. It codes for CASSDTSGGETQYF. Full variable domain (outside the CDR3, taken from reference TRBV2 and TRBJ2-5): EPEVTQTPSHQVTQMGQEVILRCVPISNHLYFYWYRQILGQKVEFLVSFYNNEISEKSEIFDDQFSVERPDGSNFTLKIRSTKLEDSAMYFCASSDTSGGETQYFGPGTRLLVL.

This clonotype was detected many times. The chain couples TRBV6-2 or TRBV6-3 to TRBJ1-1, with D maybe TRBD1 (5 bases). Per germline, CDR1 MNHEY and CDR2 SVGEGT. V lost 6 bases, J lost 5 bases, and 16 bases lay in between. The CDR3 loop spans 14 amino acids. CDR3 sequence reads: CASSWGLRGTEAFF. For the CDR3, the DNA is TGTGCCAGCAGCTGGGGACTAAGAGGGACTGAAGCTTTCTTT.

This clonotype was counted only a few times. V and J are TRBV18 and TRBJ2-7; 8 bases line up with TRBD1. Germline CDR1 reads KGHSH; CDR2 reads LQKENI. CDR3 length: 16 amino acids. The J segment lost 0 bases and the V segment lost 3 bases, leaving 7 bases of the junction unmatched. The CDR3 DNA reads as TGTGCCAGCTCACCTCCGACAGGGGTGCTCTCCTACGAGCAGTACTTC. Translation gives CASSPPTGVLSYEQYF.

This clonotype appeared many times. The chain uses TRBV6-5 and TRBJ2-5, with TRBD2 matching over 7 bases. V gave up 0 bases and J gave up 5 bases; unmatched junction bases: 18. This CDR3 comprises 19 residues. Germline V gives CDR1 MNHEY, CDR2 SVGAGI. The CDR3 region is CASSYSRVARQGGMETQYF. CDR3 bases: TGTGCCAGCAGTTACTCGAGGGTCGCGAGGCAGGGAGGGATGGAGACCCAGTACTTC.

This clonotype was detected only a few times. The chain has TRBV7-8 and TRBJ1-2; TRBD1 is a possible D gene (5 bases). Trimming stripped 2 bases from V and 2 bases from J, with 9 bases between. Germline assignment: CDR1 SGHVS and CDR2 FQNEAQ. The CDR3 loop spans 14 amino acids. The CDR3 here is CASSLMGPNYGYTF. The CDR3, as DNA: TGTGCCAGCAGCTTAATGGGACCGAACTATGGCTACACCTTC.

CDR3 protein: CASSQDGTKAFF. The CDR3 nucleotides are TGTGCCAGCAGCCAAGATGGCACTAAGGCTTTCTTT. The V gene is TRBV3-1, the J gene TRBJ1-1; no clear D. Germline V gene sequence: CDR1 LGHDT, CDR2 YNNKEL (reference sequence). The ends were cut back, 0 bases at V and 11 bases at J, with 10 bases in the middle. CDR3 size: 12 residues.

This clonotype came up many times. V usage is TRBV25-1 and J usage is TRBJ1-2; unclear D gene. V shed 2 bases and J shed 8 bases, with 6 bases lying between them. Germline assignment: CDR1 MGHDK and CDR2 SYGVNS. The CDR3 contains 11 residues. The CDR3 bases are TGTGCCAGCAGTGAAGGGCGAGGCTACACCTTC. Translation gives CASSEGRGYTF.

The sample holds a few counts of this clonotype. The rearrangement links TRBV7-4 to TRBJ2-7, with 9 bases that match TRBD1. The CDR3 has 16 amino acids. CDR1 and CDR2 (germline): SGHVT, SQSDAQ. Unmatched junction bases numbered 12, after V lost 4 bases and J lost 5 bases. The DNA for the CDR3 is TGTGCCAGCAGCTCTCCACTGGGACAGGGTGTCCACGAGCAGTACTTC. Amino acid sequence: CASSSPLGQGVHEQYF.

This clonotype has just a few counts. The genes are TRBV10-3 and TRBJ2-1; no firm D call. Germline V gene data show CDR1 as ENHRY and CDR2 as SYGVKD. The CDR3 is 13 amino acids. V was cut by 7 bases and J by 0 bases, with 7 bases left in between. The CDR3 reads CAIKISSYNEQFF. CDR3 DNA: TGTGCCATCAAGATAAGCTCCTACAATGAGCAGTTCTTC.

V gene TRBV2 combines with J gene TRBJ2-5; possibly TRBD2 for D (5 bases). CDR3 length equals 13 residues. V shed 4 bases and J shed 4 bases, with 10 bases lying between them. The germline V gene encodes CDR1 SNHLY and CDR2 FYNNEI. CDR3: CASSGSGLETQYF. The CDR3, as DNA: TGTGCCAGCAGTGGATCGGGGTTAGAGACCCAGTACTTC.

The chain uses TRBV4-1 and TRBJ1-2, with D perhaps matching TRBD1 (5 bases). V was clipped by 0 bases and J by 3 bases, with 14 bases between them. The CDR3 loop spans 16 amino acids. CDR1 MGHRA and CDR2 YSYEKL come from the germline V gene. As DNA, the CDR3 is TGCGCCAGCAGCCAAGATCCAGGGATATTGGACTATGGCTACACCTTC. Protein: CASSQDPGILDYGYTF.